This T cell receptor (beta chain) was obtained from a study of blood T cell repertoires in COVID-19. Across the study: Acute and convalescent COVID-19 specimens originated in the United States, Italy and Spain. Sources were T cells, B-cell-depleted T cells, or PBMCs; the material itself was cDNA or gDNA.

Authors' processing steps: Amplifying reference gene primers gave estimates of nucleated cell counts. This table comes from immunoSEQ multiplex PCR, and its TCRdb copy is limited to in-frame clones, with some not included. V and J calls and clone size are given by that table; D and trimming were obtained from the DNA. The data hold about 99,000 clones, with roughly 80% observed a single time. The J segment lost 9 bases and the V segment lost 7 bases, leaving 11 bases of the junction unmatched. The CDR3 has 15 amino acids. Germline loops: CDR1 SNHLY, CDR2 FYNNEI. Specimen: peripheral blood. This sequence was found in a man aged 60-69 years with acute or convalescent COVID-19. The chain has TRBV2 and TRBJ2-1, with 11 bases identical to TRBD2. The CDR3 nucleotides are TGTGCCAGCATCGATAGCGGGAGGGCTTCTTTTGAGCAGTTCTTC. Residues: CASIDSGRASFEQFF.